This T cell receptor beta chain came from a study of human T cells and chemical hapten exposure. On the study more broadly: For the roughly 25-week duration of the study, patients were given weekly doses of diphenylcyclopropenone on the scalp. Patients, a majority of them female, were diagnosed with alopecia areata, totalis or universalis.

Each CDR3 protein gets one entry after TCRdb re-called the RACE reads with MiXCR. The sample has 150,000 to 200,000 distinct CDR3 sequences; approximately 15% are singletons. Germline values: CDR1 MDHEN, CDR2 SYDVKM. V dropped 5 bases and J dropped 4 bases, with 15 bases sitting between them. CDR3 length: 14 amino acids. The table lists this clonotype with a few counts. Time point reported: patch test 1, 2 weeks after DPC sensitization. The treatment denotes: therapeutic diphenylcyclopropenone sensitization with weekly scalp DPC. Blood draws came before every patch-test application. It was from unfractionated whole blood that total RNA was extracted.

The sequences come from whole blood, collected in connection with sensitization to the hapten diphenylcyclopropenone (DPC). The TCR was taken from a woman in her 30s with alopecia areata. Some clones in this sample may be carry-over from other donors' samples. The chain joins TRBV28 to TRBJ2-7; tentatively, D is TRBD1 (5 bases). The CDR3 region is CASSPHGRAYEQYF. CDR3 in DNA: TGTGCCAGCAGTCCCCACGGCAGGGCGTACGAGCAGTACTTC.